This is a list of T cell receptor beta chains from one sample in a study of blood T cells in healthy people across ages. MiXCR was run by TCRdb on the 5' RACE reads, yielding one entry per CDR3 protein. The sample contains more than 900,000 distinct CDR3 sequences, almost 25% of which appear only once. These data also formed part of another study, on T cells of mothers and their children.

The sequencing input was blood. The source is a girl aged 2-9 years in good health. CDR3s include the opening cysteine and the closing phenylalanine or tryptophan. Each record gives: V gene, J gene, D gene, CDR3 length, clone size, CDR3 protein, CDR3 DNA. D genes are given only for firm matches. A row's size may be missing; if present it is once, few, many or a size class.

V gene: TRBV27; J gene: TRBJ2-5; D gene: .; CDR3 length: 13; clone size: .; CDR3 protein: CASSWMGQETQYF; CDR3 DNA: TGTGCCAGCAGTTGGATGGGACAAGAGACCCAGTACTTC
V gene: TRBV12-3/TRBV12-4; J gene: TRBJ2-2; D gene: .; CDR3 length: 16; clone size: few; CDR3 protein: CASSFPKTGNTGELFF; CDR3 DNA: TGTGCCAGCAGTTTCCCCAAGACAGGGAACACCGGGGAGCTGTTTTTT
V gene: TRBV5-6; J gene: TRBJ2-5; D gene: .; CDR3 length: 18; clone size: .; CDR3 protein: CASSLWGGGRPLQETQYF; CDR3 DNA: TGTGCCAGCAGCTTGTGGGGCGGGGGCCGCCCCCTCCAAGAGACCCAGTACTTC
V gene: TRBV12-5; J gene: TRBJ2-5; D gene: .; CDR3 length: 13; clone size: .; CDR3 protein: CASGRTIVETQYF; CDR3 DNA: TGTGCTAGTGGAAGGACTATTGTAGAGACCCAGTACTTC
V gene: TRBV20-1; J gene: TRBJ2-5; D gene: .; CDR3 length: 15; clone size: .; CDR3 protein: CSVKELPILQETQYF; CDR3 DNA: TGCAGTGTAAAAGAGTTACCTATCCTTCAAGAGACCCAGTACTTC
V gene: TRBV4-3; J gene: TRBJ1-1; D gene: .; CDR3 length: 16; clone size: .; CDR3 protein: CASSQDLMGGHTEAFF; CDR3 DNA: TGCGCCAGCAGCCAAGATCTCATGGGGGGGCACACTGAAGCTTTCTTT
V gene: TRBV29-1; J gene: TRBJ2-1; D gene: TRBD1; CDR3 length: 15; clone size: few; CDR3 protein: CSVEDWTGLNNEQFF; CDR3 DNA: TGCAGCGTTGAAGACTGGACAGGGTTAAACAATGAGCAGTTCTTC
V gene: TRBV29-1; J gene: TRBJ1-1; D gene: .; CDR3 length: 10; clone size: few; CDR3 protein: CSAGTSEAFF; CDR3 DNA: TGCAGCGCCGGGACGTCTGAAGCTTTCTTT
V gene: TRBV24-1; J gene: TRBJ2-1; D gene: TRBD2; CDR3 length: 16; clone size: once; CDR3 protein: CATSDAGTSGRNEQFF; CDR3 DNA: TGTGCCACCAGTGATGCCGGGACTAGCGGGAGGAATGAGCAGTTCTTC
V gene: TRBV28; J gene: TRBJ2-7; D gene: .; CDR3 length: 13; clone size: .; CDR3 protein: CASSLGSVNEQYF; CDR3 DNA: TGTGCCAGCAGCCTAGGTAGTGTTAACGAGCAGTACTTC
V gene: TRBV28; J gene: TRBJ2-7; D gene: .; CDR3 length: 16; clone size: few; CDR3 protein: CASTTHVKTGKYEQYF; CDR3 DNA: TGTGCCAGCACCACCCACGTGAAAACAGGGAAATACGAGCAGTACTTC
V gene: TRBV7-9; J gene: TRBJ2-3; D gene: TRBD2; CDR3 length: 16; clone size: few; CDR3 protein: CASSLALAGAGGTQYF; CDR3 DNA: TGTGCCAGCAGCTTAGCCCTAGCGGGGGCCGGAGGCACGCAGTATTTT
V gene: TRBV29-1; J gene: TRBJ2-3; D gene: .; CDR3 length: 15; clone size: .; CDR3 protein: CSFLLRARSTDTQYF; CDR3 DNA: TGCAGCTTTCTGTTACGGGCCAGGAGCACAGATACGCAGTATTTT
V gene: TRBV20-1; J gene: TRBJ2-4; D gene: TRBD2; CDR3 length: 17; clone size: .; CDR3 protein: CSARDYGGREGFRIQYF; CDR3 DNA: TGCAGTGCTAGAGATTATGGGGGGAGGGAGGGGTTTCGGATTCAGTACTTC
V gene: TRBV6-5; J gene: TRBJ2-5; D gene: .; CDR3 length: 13; clone size: few; CDR3 protein: CASSYAYQETQYF; CDR3 DNA: TGTGCCAGCAGTTACGCGTACCAAGAGACCCAGTACTTC
V gene: TRBV12-3/TRBV12-4; J gene: TRBJ2-2; D gene: .; CDR3 length: 13; clone size: few; CDR3 protein: CAIDGRSTGELFF; CDR3 DNA: TGTGCCATTGACGGACGGTCCACCGGGGAGCTGTTTTTT
V gene: TRBV5-4; J gene: TRBJ2-2; D gene: .; CDR3 length: 13; clone size: .; CDR3 protein: CAGSLANTGELFF; CDR3 DNA: TGTGCCGGCAGCTTGGCGAACACCGGGGAGCTGTTTTTT
V gene: TRBV12-3/TRBV12-4; J gene: TRBJ2-1; D gene: .; CDR3 length: 11; clone size: many; CDR3 protein: CASSLGVEQFF; CDR3 DNA: TGTGCCAGCAGTTTAGGTGTTGAGCAGTTCTTC
V gene: TRBV28; J gene: TRBJ1-6; D gene: TRBD1; CDR3 length: 18; clone size: few; CDR3 protein: CASSSPRQGGSYNSPLHF; CDR3 DNA: TGTGCCAGCAGTTCCCCGAGACAGGGGGGCTCCTATAATTCACCCCTCCACTTT
V gene: TRBV20-1; J gene: TRBJ1-2; D gene: .; CDR3 length: 12; clone size: .; CDR3 protein: CSAEDMDVRHTF; CDR3 DNA: TGCAGTGCTGAGGACATGGATGTTCGCCACACCTTC
V gene: TRBV4-1; J gene: TRBJ2-7; D gene: .; CDR3 length: 15; clone size: few; CDR3 protein: CASSQDPAGLYEQYF; CDR3 DNA: TGCGCCAGCAGCCAAGACCCGGCAGGGCTCTACGAGCAGTACTTC
V gene: TRBV10-3; J gene: TRBJ2-5; D gene: .; CDR3 length: 13; clone size: .; CDR3 protein: CAISARGQETQYF; CDR3 DNA: TGTGCCATCAGTGCCAGGGGCCAAGAGACCCAGTACTTC
V gene: TRBV14; J gene: TRBJ2-7; D gene: .; CDR3 length: 11; clone size: few; CDR3 protein: CASKSSGLQYF; CDR3 DNA: TGTGCCAGCAAATCTTCAGGGTTGCAGTACTTC
V gene: TRBV12-3/TRBV12-4; J gene: TRBJ1-2; D gene: .; CDR3 length: 16; clone size: few; CDR3 protein: CASSFRLEGMSYGYTF; CDR3 DNA: TGTGCCAGCAGTTTCCGGTTGGAGGGTATGTCCTATGGCTACACCTTC
V gene: TRBV20-1; J gene: TRBJ2-3; D gene: TRBD2; CDR3 length: 15; clone size: .; CDR3 protein: CSANHGGEGLDTQYF; CDR3 DNA: TGCAGTGCTAACCACGGGGGGGAGGGACTGGATACGCAGTATTTT
V gene: TRBV20-1; J gene: TRBJ2-1; D gene: .; CDR3 length: 13; clone size: few; CDR3 protein: CSARRSDYNEQFF; CDR3 DNA: TGCAGTGCTAGACGTAGCGACTACAATGAGCAGTTCTTC
V gene: TRBV12-3/TRBV12-4; J gene: TRBJ2-7; D gene: .; CDR3 length: 15; clone size: few; CDR3 protein: CASRLNPGLGYEQYF; CDR3 DNA: TGTGCCAGCAGGTTAAACCCGGGACTTGGCTACGAGCAGTACTTC
V gene: TRBV12-3/TRBV12-4; J gene: TRBJ2-5; D gene: .; CDR3 length: 15; clone size: .; CDR3 protein: CASSFPRSGWETQYF; CDR3 DNA: TGTGCCAGCAGTTTCCCCCGCAGCGGATGGGAGACCCAGTACTTC
V gene: TRBV29-1; J gene: TRBJ2-1; D gene: TRBD1; CDR3 length: 17; clone size: few; CDR3 protein: CSDRDRGGSIGYNEQFF; CDR3 DNA: TGCAGCGACCGGGACAGGGGTGGGAGTATAGGCTACAATGAGCAGTTCTTC
V gene: TRBV14; J gene: TRBJ2-1; D gene: .; CDR3 length: 13; clone size: few; CDR3 protein: CASSQDLSNEQFF; CDR3 DNA: TGTGCCAGCAGCCAAGACTTGAGCAATGAGCAGTTCTTC
V gene: TRBV7-9; J gene: TRBJ2-5; D gene: .; CDR3 length: 15; clone size: .; CDR3 protein: CASSYATGDKETQYF; CDR3 DNA: TGTGCCAGCAGCTACGCGACAGGAGACAAAGAGACCCAGTACTTC
V gene: TRBV12-3/TRBV12-4; J gene: TRBJ1-5; D gene: TRBD1; CDR3 length: 13; clone size: .; CDR3 protein: CASMAGGGQPQHF; CDR3 DNA: TGTGCCAGCATGGCAGGGGGCGGGCAGCCCCAGCATTTT
V gene: TRBV7-2; J gene: TRBJ2-1; D gene: TRBD2; CDR3 length: 17; clone size: few; CDR3 protein: CASSLAKYTSAYNEQFF; CDR3 DNA: TGTGCCAGCAGCTTAGCCAAATATACTAGCGCTTACAATGAGCAGTTCTTC
V gene: TRBV12-3/TRBV12-4; J gene: TRBJ1-1; D gene: .; CDR3 length: 14; clone size: many; CDR3 protein: CASSLGAMNTEAFF; CDR3 DNA: TGTGCCAGCAGCCTCGGGGCTATGAACACTGAAGCTTTCTTT
V gene: TRBV13; J gene: TRBJ2-7; D gene: TRBD2; CDR3 length: 15; clone size: once; CDR3 protein: CASSFEGTSDYEQYF; CDR3 DNA: TGTGCCAGCAGCTTCGAAGGGACTAGCGATTACGAGCAGTACTTC
V gene: TRBV7-9; J gene: TRBJ2-5; D gene: .; CDR3 length: 11; clone size: few; CDR3 protein: CASSAGWGDYF; CDR3 DNA: TGTGCCAGCAGTGCCGGATGGGGAGACTACTTC
V gene: TRBV28; J gene: TRBJ2-3; D gene: .; CDR3 length: 16; clone size: once; CDR3 protein: CASSLLDGVGRDTQYF; CDR3 DNA: TGTGCCAGCAGTTTATTAGATGGAGTGGGGCGAGATACGCAGTATTTT
V gene: TRBV9; J gene: TRBJ2-1; D gene: TRBD2; CDR3 length: 16; clone size: few; CDR3 protein: CASSVAGWTSGNEQFF; CDR3 DNA: TGTGCCAGCAGCGTAGCTGGGTGGACTAGCGGGAATGAGCAGTTCTTC
V gene: TRBV3-1; J gene: TRBJ2-1; D gene: .; CDR3 length: 13; clone size: .; CDR3 protein: CASSQENRGEQFF; CDR3 DNA: TGTGCCAGCAGCCAAGAGAACCGGGGTGAGCAGTTCTTC
V gene: TRBV15; J gene: TRBJ2-5; D gene: .; CDR3 length: 13; clone size: .; CDR3 protein: CATSREPQETQYF; CDR3 DNA: TGTGCCACCAGCAGAGAGCCCCAAGAGACCCAGTACTTC
V gene: TRBV20-1; J gene: TRBJ1-2; D gene: .; CDR3 length: 10; clone size: .; CDR3 protein: CSAQDQFHTF; CDR3 DNA: TGCAGTGCTCAGGACCAATTTCATACCTTC
V gene: TRBV29-1; J gene: TRBJ2-1; D gene: TRBD2; CDR3 length: 17; clone size: few; CDR3 protein: CSAGASGRAGTYNEQFF; CDR3 DNA: TGCAGCGCCGGGGCTAGCGGGAGGGCCGGGACCTACAATGAGCAGTTCTTC
V gene: TRBV29-1; J gene: TRBJ2-7; D gene: .; CDR3 length: 12; clone size: few; CDR3 protein: CSGTTSSYEQYF; CDR3 DNA: TGCAGCGGAACTACAAGCTCCTACGAGCAGTACTTC
V gene: TRBV7-2; J gene: TRBJ2-1; D gene: TRBD2; CDR3 length: 16; clone size: few; CDR3 protein: CASSLVSGGAYNEQFF; CDR3 DNA: TGCGCCAGCAGCTTGGTGAGCGGGGGGGCATATAATGAGCAGTTCTTC
V gene: TRBV25-1; J gene: TRBJ1-1; D gene: .; CDR3 length: 11; clone size: .; CDR3 protein: CASSESREAFF; CDR3 DNA: TGTGCCAGCAGTGAATCCCGTGAAGCTTTCTTT
V gene: TRBV4-2; J gene: TRBJ1-4; D gene: .; CDR3 length: 17; clone size: .; CDR3 protein: CASSQDLRAATNEKLFF; CDR3 DNA: TGTGCCAGCAGCCAAGATTTGAGGGCGGCAACTAATGAAAAACTGTTTTTT
V gene: TRBV27; J gene: TRBJ2-2; D gene: .; CDR3 length: 14; clone size: once; CDR3 protein: CASSFTSFTGELFF; CDR3 DNA: TGTGCCAGTTCTTTTACTAGTTTCACCGGGGAGCTGTTTTTT
V gene: TRBV5-1; J gene: TRBJ2-7; D gene: .; CDR3 length: 15; clone size: few; CDR3 protein: CASSSYRGPPYEQYF; CDR3 DNA: TGCGCCAGCAGCTCCTACCGGGGACCACCCTACGAGCAGTACTTC
V gene: TRBV7-2; J gene: TRBJ2-1; D gene: TRBD2; CDR3 length: 16; clone size: few; CDR3 protein: CASSSSSGGLLNEQFF; CDR3 DNA: TGTGCCAGCAGCTCCTCTAGCGGGGGTCTTTTGAATGAGCAGTTCTTC
V gene: TRBV29-1; J gene: TRBJ2-1; D gene: .; CDR3 length: 14; clone size: few; CDR3 protein: CSALNGDFYNEQFF; CDR3 DNA: TGCAGCGCCCTGAATGGGGACTTCTACAATGAGCAGTTCTTC
V gene: TRBV9; J gene: TRBJ2-5; D gene: TRBD2; CDR3 length: 15; clone size: .; CDR3 protein: CASSVEGVAGETQYF; CDR3 DNA: TGTGCCAGCAGCGTAGAGGGGGTAGCGGGGGAGACCCAGTACTTC
V gene: TRBV27; J gene: TRBJ1-4; D gene: .; CDR3 length: 14; clone size: .; CDR3 protein: CASSLSGVHEKLFF; CDR3 DNA: TGTGCCAGCAGTTTATCAGGGGTGCATGAAAAACTGTTTTTT
V gene: TRBV7-9; J gene: TRBJ1-2; D gene: .; CDR3 length: 13; clone size: few; CDR3 protein: CASRDYGSEGYTF; CDR3 DNA: TGTGCCAGCAGAGATTACGGGTCCGAGGGCTACACCTTC
V gene: TRBV4-2; J gene: TRBJ1-2; D gene: TRBD1; CDR3 length: 15; clone size: .; CDR3 protein: CASSPPPGQLYGYTF; CDR3 DNA: TGTGCCAGCAGCCCTCCTCCGGGACAGCTCTATGGCTACACCTTC
V gene: TRBV12-3/TRBV12-4; J gene: TRBJ2-7; D gene: TRBD2; CDR3 length: 15; clone size: .; CDR3 protein: CASSRPGLGTYEQYF; CDR3 DNA: TGTGCCAGCAGCCGACCGGGACTAGGTACCTACGAGCAGTACTTC